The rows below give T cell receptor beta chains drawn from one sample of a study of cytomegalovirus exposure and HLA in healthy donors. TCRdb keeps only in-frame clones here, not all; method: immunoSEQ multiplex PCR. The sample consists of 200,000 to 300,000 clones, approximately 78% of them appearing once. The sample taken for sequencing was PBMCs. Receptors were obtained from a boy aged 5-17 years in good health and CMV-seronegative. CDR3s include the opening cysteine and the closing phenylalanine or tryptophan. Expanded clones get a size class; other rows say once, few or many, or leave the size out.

CDR3 protein: CASSQRQANRYNEQFF
J gene: TRBJ2-1
V gene: TRBV7-2
clone size: .

CDR3 protein: CASRKNIDRQATNEKLFF
J gene: TRBJ1-4
V gene: TRBV5-1
clone size: .

CDR3 protein: CSATTDYGYTF
J gene: TRBJ1-2
V gene: TRBV20-1
clone size: few

CDR3 protein: CAWSVAGDSYGYTF
J gene: TRBJ1-2
V gene: TRBV30
clone size: .

CDR3 protein: CASSEGQGDTGELFF
J gene: TRBJ2-2
V gene: TRBV2
clone size: .

CDR3 protein: CASSPGEVSGYTF
J gene: TRBJ1-2
V gene: TRBV19
clone size: once

CDR3 protein: CASSQTVLNTEAFF
J gene: TRBJ1-1
V gene: TRBV6-5
clone size: few

CDR3 protein: CASSSMSGVLETQYF
J gene: TRBJ2-5
V gene: TRBV9
clone size: once

CDR3 protein: CASSWGLAGQETQYF
J gene: TRBJ2-5
V gene: TRBV5-8
clone size: .

CDR3 protein: CASSLELGGDEQFF
J gene: TRBJ2-1
V gene: TRBV5-1
clone size: .

CDR3 protein: CASSFQWRETQYF
J gene: TRBJ2-5
V gene: TRBV2
clone size: .

CDR3 protein: CASSSTGAVNYGYTF
J gene: TRBJ1-2
V gene: TRBV11-2
clone size: .

CDR3 protein: CASSAEQVSPSYEQYF
J gene: TRBJ2-7
V gene: TRBV7-8
clone size: .

CDR3 protein: CASSLLAGVRSGTDTQYF
J gene: TRBJ2-3
V gene: TRBV19
clone size: .

CDR3 protein: CASSMTGTGINTEAFF
J gene: TRBJ1-1
V gene: TRBV5-1
clone size: .

CDR3 protein: CASSLGGRAYEQYF
J gene: TRBJ2-7
V gene: TRBV28
clone size: once

CDR3 protein: CAIEGGGSSYNEQFF
J gene: TRBJ2-1
V gene: TRBV10-3
clone size: .

CDR3 protein: CASGSWTGNQPQHF
J gene: TRBJ1-5
V gene: TRBV12-5
clone size: few

CDR3 protein: CASSLASGGAGDTQYF
J gene: TRBJ2-3
V gene: TRBV11-2
clone size: .

CDR3 protein: CASSELAGGTDTQYF
J gene: TRBJ2-3
V gene: TRBV2
clone size: .

CDR3 protein: CASSWNRDRGDLNYGYTF
J gene: TRBJ1-2
V gene: TRBV5-1
clone size: .

CDR3 protein: CASSDRAEQYF
J gene: TRBJ2-7
V gene: TRBV7-9
clone size: .

CDR3 protein: CASSSYRGGNSPLHF
J gene: TRBJ1-6
V gene: TRBV19
clone size: .

CDR3 protein: CASSQVAGQGTYEQYF
J gene: TRBJ2-7
V gene: TRBV4-1
clone size: .

CDR3 protein: CAAPLAAARINTGELFF
J gene: TRBJ2-2
V gene: TRBV7-9
clone size: .

CDR3 protein: CASLQGGEITDTQYF
J gene: TRBJ2-3
V gene: TRBV2
clone size: once

CDR3 protein: CAWGGAVAGYTF
J gene: TRBJ1-2
V gene: TRBV30
clone size: .

CDR3 protein: CASTEMGLAGNEQYF
J gene: TRBJ2-7
V gene: TRBV2
clone size: .

CDR3 protein: CASSGRQGFSAEAFF
J gene: TRBJ1-1
V gene: TRBV2
clone size: .

CDR3 protein: CASSQGLAGVGTQYF
J gene: TRBJ2-3
V gene: TRBV4-1
clone size: .

CDR3 protein: CASSRGTGGNEKLFF
J gene: TRBJ1-4
V gene: TRBV19
clone size: .

CDR3 protein: CASSIRVEFTF
J gene: TRBJ1-2
V gene: TRBV7-9
clone size: .

CDR3 protein: CASSRSRGGTEQFF
J gene: TRBJ2-1
V gene: TRBV4-1
clone size: .

CDR3 protein: CSVPRTSGGYEQYF
J gene: TRBJ2-7
V gene: TRBV29-1
clone size: .

CDR3 protein: CASSAGTGADTQYF
J gene: TRBJ2-3
V gene: TRBV5-1
clone size: .

CDR3 protein: CAISVAGEGGTEAFF
J gene: TRBJ1-1
V gene: TRBV10-3
clone size: .

CDR3 protein: CASVPSGTGGFNEQFF
J gene: TRBJ2-1
V gene: TRBV2
clone size: .

CDR3 protein: CASTIAYNEQFF
J gene: TRBJ2-1
V gene: TRBV6-1
clone size: .

CDR3 protein: CASSKDAGFGYGYTF
J gene: TRBJ1-2
V gene: TRBV6-5
clone size: .

CDR3 protein: CASSQQGVGEQYF
J gene: TRBJ2-7
V gene: TRBV14
clone size: .

CDR3 protein: CASRTQSHSGNTIYF
J gene: TRBJ1-3
V gene: TRBV6-5
clone size: once

CDR3 protein: CASGRGQGGEAFF
J gene: TRBJ1-1
V gene: TRBV27
clone size: .

CDR3 protein: CASSPRTGEDLYGYTF
J gene: TRBJ1-2
V gene: TRBV25-1
clone size: .